One sample yielded the 4 T cell receptor beta chains listed below, sequenced in a study of technical replicates of blood from several donors. TCRdb keeps only in-frame clones here, not all; method: immunoSEQ multiplex PCR. The data show around 89,000 clones, approximately 96% seen once. Sequenced sample: T cells isolated from PBMCs. These TCRs come from a human donor in good health.

This sequence joins TRBV12-5 and TRBJ2-2; maybe TRBD1 (6 bases). The germline V and J ends were trimmed by 2 bases and 1 base, with 20 bases remaining between them. Germline CDR1 and CDR2: LGHNT and FRNRAP. This CDR3 spans 19 amino acids. The CDR3 bases are TGTGCTAGTGGTTTGTCCCTATCAAACAGGGTGGGGAACACCGGGGAGCTGTTTTTT. Its translation: CASGLSLSNRVGNTGELFF.

The CDR3 reads CASSLIQGEYEQYF. DNA of the CDR3: TGCGCCAGCAGCTTGATCCAGGGGGAGTACGAGCAGTACTTC. The rearrangement uses TRBV5-1 and TRBJ2-7; TRBD1 aligns across 7 bases. There are 14 residues in the CDR3. Germline lookup yields CDR1 SGHRS and CDR2 YFSETQ. The J segment lost 4 bases and the V segment lost 1 base, leaving 5 bases of the junction unmatched.

The rearrangement joins TRBV5-1 to TRBJ1-2; the D gene is possibly TRBD1 (6 bases). The V end was cut by 3 bases, the J end by 2 bases, with 23 bases between. The CDR3 length is 18 residues. Looked up from germline, CDR1 is SGHRS and CDR2 is YFSETQ. In nucleotides, the CDR3 is TGCGCCAGCAGCTCCTCCCCGGGGATCCAGACAGGCAACTATGGCTACACCTTC. Residues: CASSSSPGIQTGNYGYTF. Filled out from reference TRBV5-1 and TRBJ1-2, the complete variable domain reads KAGVTQTPRYLIKTRGQQVTLSCSPISGHRSVSWYQQTPGQGLQFLFEYFSETQRNKGNFPGRFSGRQFSNSRSEMNVSTLELGDSALYLCASSSSPGIQTGNYGYTFGSGTRLTVV.

On this clone itself: Its ends do not fully match the called genes, so a read error is possible. CDR3 bases: TGTGCCAGCAGTTACGGGACAGACTATGGCCACACCTTC. Its translation is CASSYGTDYGHTF. V usage is TRBV6-5 and J usage is TRBJ1-2, with 7 bases aligning to TRBD1. Germline V gene sequence: CDR1 MNHEY, CDR2 SVGAGI. The CDR3 is made up of 13 amino acids.